This T cell receptor beta chain was documented in a study of cytomegalovirus exposure and HLA in healthy donors (dated by TCRdb to about 2017). In the study overall: According to an earlier analysis of 587 of the donors, 200 million or so T cells yielded roughly 110 million unique TCR beta sequences and 276 Gb of sequence data. Four to six DR-DQ haplotypes were handled as single units for association and clustering, since linkage in the cohort was strong. Among 398 genotyped donors of the cohort, an average of around 240,000 unique TCR beta nucleotide sequences was sequenced per donor, of which about 18% were non-productive. Of the roughly 410 genotyped donors, roughly 80% were placed in the genetic ancestry cluster associated with self-reported Caucasian donors. The aim of the study was to test whether cataloging public T cell receptors could identify signatures of past pathogen exposure. Every discovery cohort repertoire had been produced on one sequencing platform. High-throughput TCR immunosequencing, statistical association of individual TCRs with disease status, and machine learning were combined to predict cytomegalovirus infection status. A later analysis re-examined previously published TCR beta repertoires from just over 650 donors and added high-resolution HLA genotyping to investigate patterns of TCR occurrence. To decide whether each TCR beta V gene segment behaved as functional or pseudogenic, an earlier analysis of nearly 600 of the donors relied on high-throughput TCR beta sequencing. In a later genetic analysis, genome-wide SNP genotypes for about 65% of the roughly 670 donors were used, and that subset was treated as a discovery cohort. Besides the first cohort of around 670 subjects, a separate validation cohort made up of 120 different subjects was used. An early release covering around 630 HLA-typed donors comprised 250 to 350 gigabases of sequencing data and around 80 million unique TCR sequences. In the later analysis, no new phenotypic data were used to find candidate immune exposures; instead, reliance was placed on TCR beta sequences and their occurrence across donors. Using immunosequencing, the study profiled T cell repertoires from 550 to 750 subjects and related those repertoires to cytomegalovirus serostatus. HLA typing included class I and class II loci at four-digit resolution. The number of typed donors differed by locus: about 620-630 for A, B, C, DRB1 and DQB1; 522 for DQA1; approximately 610 for DPA1; and roughly 450 for DPB1. Donor age, sex, ethnicity and CMV serostatus were collected together with the repertoire data.

The cohort consisted of 670 or so healthy bone marrow donors. At the time of sampling, all cohort members were nominally healthy, though unrecorded immune exposures were likely present. The donor tested CMV seronegative and was one of the 352 seronegative cohort members. A peripheral blood sample was collected from each donor, and TCR beta sequencing was performed on peripheral blood mononuclear cells. The Qiagen DNeasy Blood Extraction Kit was used to extract genomic DNA from the blood cell samples. Points the paper makes about the study in general: V-gene and J-gene trimming of TCR beta chains was associated with a missense DCLRE1C variant in a later genetic analysis, and the association was replicated in an independent cohort. When HLA alleles, especially DR and DQ, strongly co-occurred, TCR associations were difficult to assign to individual alleles. Roughly uniform sequencing depth across donors was assumed in presence/absence analyses, although this assumption may not hold. In vitro tests confirmed that a few of the cytomegalovirus-associated TCR beta chains recognize cytomegalovirus antigens. In a later analysis, most CMV-associated TCR beta chains were found to appear HLA-restricted, with HLA associations seemingly driven largely by CMV exposure. Several of the top co-occurrence clusters appeared to be linked to parvovirus B19, influenza, CMV and Epstein-Barr virus, according to a later analysis. A further reported finding was that TCR beta sequences accurately predicted the HLA-A and HLA-B alleles for most subjects in the first cohort. This cohort had only TCR beta chains sequenced, and the lack of alpha or paired-chain data limited which features could be detected. The earlier analysis of 587 of the donors excluded approximately 17 rarely observed V segments, including chromosome 9 orphons, because counts were too low. A total of 150 to 200 TCR beta chains were listed by the study as associated with cytomegalovirus. Linkage disequilibrium might explain the correlated functional status among segregating V segments, but an unknown experimental factor could not be excluded. The classifier was reported to diagnose cytomegalovirus status with high specificity and sensitivity in both the original cohort and the validation cohort. A later genetic analysis reported fewer N-insertions in productive TCRs among donors in an Asian-associated ancestry cluster than the roughly 700-donor mean. Because the 87-base-pair reads could not distinguish some IMGT-functional V segments, including TRBV6-2 and TRBV6-3, those segments were excluded. In a later analysis, HLA-associated TCR beta chains were found to be more clonally expanded and to have lower generation probabilities than equally common non-associated chains. Specific HLA alleles were associated with over 15,000 TCR beta sequences at a false discovery rate of 0.05 in a later analysis. CMV serostatus was the only immune exposure information available for the cohort. The authors suggested that the approach could potentially be generalized to other disease states and immunological phenotypes. While some public TCRs were present in many individuals, most TCR sequences turned up only very rarely across donors. In a later analysis, the rate of TCR association differed among HLA loci, with DRB1 alleles having the most associated TCRs and HLA-C alleles having the fewest. HLA typing was unavailable for some donors at each locus, so association tests used only the typed subset. In an earlier analysis of some 500 of the donors, most TCR beta V segments were observed in productive rearrangements about 87% or about 30% of the time, broadly matching IMGT annotations. A cluster of highly shared sequence variants was judged likely to represent a technical artifact of the sequencing pipeline.

The library came from the immunoSEQ multiplex PCR assay. The multiplex PCR relied on a mix of 60 forward primers for TCR Vbeta segments and 13 reverse primers for TCR Jbeta segments. The CDR3 region of rearranged TCR beta genes was amplified from genomic DNA by a multiplex PCR assay. The Illumina HiSeq System was used to sequence the amplified TCR beta libraries as 87-base-pair reads. As for the authors' bioinformatics: In a later analysis, some 80 million unique TCR beta chains were counted across the 500 to 850 repertoires, and about 9.9 million of these chains were shared by at least two donors. To remove PCR and sequencing errors, raw reads were error-corrected and collapsed into unique sequences using a nearest-neighbor algorithm that merged closely related sequences. To assign V, D and J gene segments, CDR3 sequences were aligned to IMGT reference sequences. For a sequence to be retained, at least a six-nucleotide match to both a V gene segment and a J gene segment was required. A rearrangement was called productive if the CDR3 had no stop codons and remained in frame with V and J, and every other rearrangement was called non-productive. CDR3 was defined according to IMGT convention as the region running from the second conserved V-encoded cysteine to the conserved J-encoded phenylalanine. The earlier analysis of about 500 of the donors excluded sequences that lacked an unambiguous match to a single V gene segment. An earlier analysis of approximately 590 of the donors classified V segments as functional when productive rearrangements were above 56.7% and as segregating when the standard deviation between donors was above 5%. A statistical classification framework was developed to diagnose cytomegalovirus status using the catalog of TCR beta chain sequences. In a later analysis, V and J genes were assigned by comparing TCR nucleotide sequences against IMGT/GENE-DB human TR gene sequences. A later analysis assigned CDR3 sequences and most-parsimonious VDJ recombination scenarios with the TCRdist pipeline. In a later analysis, each TCR beta chain was defined by its CDR3 amino acid sequence together with its V-gene family, and reads without a unique V-gene family were excluded. In a later analysis, nearly 600 highly shared, low-generation-probability nucleotide sequences were removed to address suspected cross-contamination and a sequencing artifact. In a later analysis, a clonal expansion index was calculated for each public chain from normalized within-repertoire ranks of inferred template counts. A later analysis computed generation probabilities with a VDJ recombination model fitted to out-of-frame rearrangements, and checked the results against IGoR. In a later analysis, TCR-TCR, TCR-HLA and TCR-CMV co-occurrence was scored with hypergeometric tests, and a repertoire-size bias correction was applied to TCR pairs. In a later analysis, false discovery rates were estimated by permuting HLA or CMV assignments 20 times. In a later analysis, co-occurring TCRs were grouped using DBSCAN, with TCRdist sequence similarity added in when clustering inside HLA-allele-positive subsets. Repertoires with fewer than 30,000 or more than 120,000 public chains, plus five repertoires with anomalous nucleotide sharing, were excluded from co-occurrence clustering. TCRdb limited this immuneACCESS table to in-frame rearrangements with V and J called. A share of clones is missing; checked studies link under half to unresolved V genes, and the rest is unexplained. The DNA gave D and trimming, while V, J and clone size come from that table. In this sample the table shows under 300,000 clones, roughly two thirds of which occur a single time. Under 2.5% of the sample comes from the top ten.

This clone came up once. Its antigen remains undetermined. No per-base quality is available; no much larger clone lies one base away. CDR1 is given as SGHVS and CDR2 as FNYEAQ, both from the germline V gene. V and J lose 5 bases and 2 bases, and a span of 11 bases separates them. The CDR3 runs 14 amino acids, cysteine and phenylalanine included. The CDR3 DNA has 42 bases and is translated from base 1. The origin of this receptor is a female donor in good health and CMV-seronegative. Recombination connected TRBV7-6 to TRBJ2-3; 6 matching bases give a weak D call of TRBD2. The sequenced sample consisted of PBMCs. DNA sequence: TGTGCCAGCAGCCCGGGACTTTTCACAGATACGCAGTATTTT. This codes for CASSPGLFTDTQYF.